This entry is about one T cell receptor (beta chain). The sample has other DNA sequences that encode this CDR3 too. This record comes from a study of blood T cell repertoires in COVID-19. Study context: From the United States, Italy and Spain came samples of acute and convalescent COVID-19. Sources were T cells, B-cell-depleted T cells, or PBMCs; the material itself was cDNA or gDNA.

Per the authors' pipeline: Reference gene primer amplification gave estimated nucleated cell counts. The assay was immunoSEQ multiplex PCR, and TCRdb's table has in-frame clones only and misses some. From that table come the V and J calls and clone size; the DNA was used to work out D and trimming. The sample yields roughly 250,000 clones, roughly four fifths seen once. This CDR3 region has 14 residues. With 4 bases clipped from V and 4 bases from J, the junction kept 1 base outside the gene matches. Germline-derived CDR1 and CDR2 are SNHLY and FYNNEI. The V and J genes are TRBV2 and TRBJ1-5; 10 nucleotides line up with TRBD1. Sequencing was performed on peripheral blood. This receptor was obtained from a woman older than 75 with acute or convalescent COVID-19. The CDR3 region is CASSGDRGNQPQHF. CDR3 in DNA: TGTGCCAGCAGTGGGGACAGGGGAAATCAGCCCCAGCATTTT.